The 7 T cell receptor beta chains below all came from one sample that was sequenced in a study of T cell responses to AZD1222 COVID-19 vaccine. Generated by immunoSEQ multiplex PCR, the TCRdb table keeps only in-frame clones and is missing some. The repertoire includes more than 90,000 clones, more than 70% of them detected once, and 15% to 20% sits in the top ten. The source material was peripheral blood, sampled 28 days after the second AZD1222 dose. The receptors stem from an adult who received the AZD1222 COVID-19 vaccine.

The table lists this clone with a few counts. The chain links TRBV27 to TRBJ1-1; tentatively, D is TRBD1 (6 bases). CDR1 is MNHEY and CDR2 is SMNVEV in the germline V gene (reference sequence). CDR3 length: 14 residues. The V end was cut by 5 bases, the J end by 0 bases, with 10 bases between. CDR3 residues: CASSRQEMNTEAFF. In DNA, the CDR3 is TGTGCCAGCAGTCGACAGGAGATGAACACTGAAGCTTTCTTT.

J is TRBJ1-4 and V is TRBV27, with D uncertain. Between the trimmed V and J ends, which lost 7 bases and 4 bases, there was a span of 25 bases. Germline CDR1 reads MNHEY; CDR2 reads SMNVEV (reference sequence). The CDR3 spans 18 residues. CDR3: CASTSRFNDGLYNEKLFF. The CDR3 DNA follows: TGTGCCAGCACCTCGCGGTTTAATGACGGCCTTTATAATGAAAAACTGTTTTTT.

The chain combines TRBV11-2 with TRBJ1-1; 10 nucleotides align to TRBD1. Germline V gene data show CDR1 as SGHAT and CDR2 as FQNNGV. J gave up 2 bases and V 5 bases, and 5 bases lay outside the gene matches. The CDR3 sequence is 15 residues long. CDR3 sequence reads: CASSARTGGNTEAFF. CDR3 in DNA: TGTGCCAGCAGCGCTCGGACAGGGGGAAACACTGAAGCTTTCTTT.

The chain's CDR3 is CASSRDRTPYEQYF. DNA for the CDR3: TGCGCCAGCAGCCGGGACAGGACCCCCTACGAGCAGTACTTC. The chain joins TRBV5-1 to TRBJ2-7; 8 nucleotides match TRBD1. Germline trimming cut 4 bases from V and 2 bases from J; bases unmatched to any gene: 5. There are 14 residues in the CDR3. CDR1 is SGHRS, CDR2 YFSETQ, per germline.

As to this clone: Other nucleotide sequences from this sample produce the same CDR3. For the CDR3, the DNA is TGTGCCAGCTCACCGCAAGAGACCCAGTACTTC. Residues: CASSPQETQYF. The chain is built from TRBV18 and TRBJ2-5; D gene uncertain. Germline V gene lookup returns CDR1 KGHSH and CDR2 LQKENI. Trimming removed 3 bases at V and 2 bases at J, with 1 base between. The CDR3 consists of 11 residues.

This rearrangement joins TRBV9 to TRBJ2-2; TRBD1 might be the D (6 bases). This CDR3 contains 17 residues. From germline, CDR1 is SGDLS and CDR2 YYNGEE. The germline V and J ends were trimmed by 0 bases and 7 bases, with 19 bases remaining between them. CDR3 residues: CASSVATGRDKGGELFF. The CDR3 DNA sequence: TGTGCCAGCAGCGTAGCTACTGGTCGGGACAAGGGCGGGGAGCTGTTTTTT.

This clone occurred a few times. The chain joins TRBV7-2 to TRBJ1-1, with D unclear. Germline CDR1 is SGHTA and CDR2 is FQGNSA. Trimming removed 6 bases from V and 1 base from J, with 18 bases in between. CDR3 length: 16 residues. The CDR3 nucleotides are TGTGCCAGCAGTCCAGGAAGCAACCGGAAGAACACTGAAGCTTTCTTT. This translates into CASSPGSNRKNTEAFF.